One sample yielded the 22 T cell receptor beta chains listed below, sequenced in a study of blood T cell repertoires in COVID-19. Method: immunoSEQ multiplex PCR; TCRdb's copy keeps in-frame clones and lacks some. The profile shows roughly 100,000 clones, almost 85% of them singletons. The source material was peripheral blood. These receptors originate from a man between 40 and 49 years old with active or convalescent COVID-19.

This chain links TRBV7-6 with TRBJ1-1; 9 bases are shared with TRBD1. CDR3 length: 15 residues. With V trimmed by 2 bases and J by 5 bases, 6 bases remained unmatched. Germline V gives CDR1 SGHVS, CDR2 FNYEAQ. The CDR3 loop is CASSLLGQGWTEAFF. The CDR3 coding sequence is TGTGCCAGCAGCTTACTGGGACAGGGTTGGACTGAAGCTTTCTTT.

V usage is TRBV19 and J usage is TRBJ1-6, with D uncertain. Trimming took off 8 bases at V and 8 bases at J, with 16 bases between the two ends. The CDR3 has 14 residues. The V gene's germline CDR1 is LNHDA and CDR2 SQIVND (reference sequence). Written as DNA, the CDR3 is TGTGCCAGTCGCCAGCTAGTTGGAGATTCACCCCTCCACTTT. The encoded protein is CASRQLVGDSPLHF.

The chain employs TRBV6-1 and TRBJ2-7; TRBD2 matches 7 bases. CDR1 is MNHNS and CDR2 is SASEGT in the germline V gene. The CDR3 length is 16 residues. With V trimmed by 0 bases and J by 0 bases, 5 bases remained unmatched. The CDR3 is CASSEAMGGGSYEQYF. The CDR3 coding sequence is TGTGCCAGCAGTGAAGCGATGGGGGGGGGCTCCTACGAGCAGTACTTC.

V is TRBV19 and J is TRBJ2-2; no firm D call. This CDR3 has 13 residues. V gave up 6 bases and J gave up 3 bases, with 8 bases separating them. Germline V lookup: CDR1 LNHDA, CDR2 SQIVND (reference sequence). The CDR3 coding sequence is TGTGCCAGTAGACATATGTACACCGGGGAGCTGTTTTTT. Its translation is CASRHMYTGELFF.

The genes are TRBV6-2 or TRBV6-3 and TRBJ2-1, with 13 bases lining up with TRBD2. CDR3 length: 16 amino acids. Unmatched junction bases numbered 10, after V lost 2 bases and J lost 12 bases. Per the germline V gene, CDR1 is MNHEY and CDR2 is SVGEGT. The CDR3, as DNA: TGTGCCAGCAGTTACGCTACTAGCGGGGGGGCCTTAGGGCAGTTCTTC. As protein: CASSYATSGGALGQFF.

The rearrangement joins TRBV5-1 to TRBJ2-5, with D unclear. Germline V gene lookup returns CDR1 SGHRS and CDR2 YFSETQ. The V end lost 0 bases, the J end lost 0 bases, and 6 bases lay between the germline ends. The CDR3 runs to 14 residues. The CDR3, as DNA: TGCGCCAGCAGCTTGGGTACTAACCAAGAGACCCAGTACTTC. The encoded protein is CASSLGTNQETQYF.

This chain links TRBV6-6 with TRBJ2-7, with 9 bases fitting TRBD1. Germline V CDR1 and CDR2: MNHNY, SVGAGI (reference sequence). The V gene end was trimmed by 5 bases and the J gene end by 3 bases; junction bases not matched to a gene: 5. The CDR3 extends over 14 amino acids. CDR3 protein: CASSTGQGGYEQYF. The CDR3 nucleotides read TGTGCCAGCAGTACGGGACAGGGCGGCTACGAGCAGTACTTC.

The rearrangement links TRBV7-9 to TRBJ2-2; D might be TRBD1 (6 bases). Trimming stripped 6 bases from V and 4 bases from J, with 15 bases between. CDR3 length: 15 residues. Germline loops: CDR1 SEHNR, CDR2 FQNEAQ (reference sequence). The CDR3 protein is CASSTEGHSTGELFF. The CDR3, as DNA: TGTGCCAGCAGTACTGAGGGACATAGCACCGGGGAGCTGTTTTTT.

The chain joins TRBV5-4 to TRBJ2-3, with 9 nucleotides matching TRBD2. With V trimmed by 0 bases and J by 6 bases, 5 bases remained unmatched. Germline assignment: CDR1 SGHNT and CDR2 YYREEE (reference sequence). The CDR3 extends over 15 amino acids. Here the CDR3 DNA reads TGTGCCAGCAGCTTGGCCAATAGCGGGGGTGATACGCAGTATTTT. This encodes CASSLANSGGDTQYF.

The V gene is TRBV19, the J gene TRBJ2-5, with TRBD1 matching 9 bases. The germline CDR1 and CDR2 sequences are LNHDA and SQIVND (reference sequence). Trimming removed 6 bases from V and 4 bases from J; junction bases left unmatched: 6. CDR3 length: 14 amino acids. This chain's CDR3 is CASSPGQGGETQYF. The CDR3 DNA is TGTGCCAGTAGCCCGGGACAGGGAGGAGAGACCCAGTACTTC.

The rearrangement joins TRBV5-5 to TRBJ1-4, with TRBD1 matching over 9 bases. Germline loops: CDR1 SGHKS, CDR2 YYEKEE (reference sequence). The junction had 11 bases not matched to a gene; V was cut back by 4 bases and J by 7 bases. The CDR3 runs to 16 residues. CDR3 residues: CASSRTGAGVSEKLFF. As DNA, the CDR3 is TGTGCCAGCAGCCGGACAGGGGCGGGGGTTAGTGAAAAACTGTTTTTT.

This chain links TRBV10-1 with TRBJ2-7; 10 positions agree with TRBD2. The V segment lost 3 bases and the J segment 2 bases; nucleotides outside the gene matches: 4. This CDR3 is 15 amino acids long. From germline, CDR1 is WNHNN and CDR2 SYGVQD (reference sequence). CDR3 bases: TGCGCCAGCAGTGATCAAACTAGCGGGGCCTACGAGCAGTACTTC. Translation: CASSDQTSGAYEQYF.

This chain joins TRBV7-2 and TRBJ2-3, with 8 bases lining up with TRBD1. There are 15 residues in the CDR3. J was trimmed by 0 bases and V by 3 bases; bases with no gene match: 2. Germline loops: CDR1 SGHTA, CDR2 FQGNSA. The CDR3 DNA reads TGTGCCAGCAGCTTTAGGACAGGGAGCACAGATACGCAGTATTTT. This gives the protein CASSFRTGSTDTQYF.

The CDR3 DNA sequence: TGTGCTAGTGGTTTGGTTTTGGGGGCCAATGTCGATCAGCCCCAGCATTTT. Protein product: CASGLVLGANVDQPQHF. This chain connects TRBV12-5 to TRBJ1-5; D is possibly TRBD1 (6 bases). The germline V gene encodes CDR1 LGHNT and CDR2 FRNRAP. CDR3 length: 17 residues. Between the trimmed V and J ends, which lost 0 bases and 5 bases, there was a span of 17 bases.

The V and J genes are TRBV19 and TRBJ1-6, with a weak D call TRBD1 (5 bases). The V gene's germline CDR1 is LNHDA and CDR2 SQIVND (reference sequence). Trimming stripped 4 bases from V and 0 bases from J, with 10 bases between. The CDR3 covers 16 residues. The CDR3 nucleotides are TGTGCCAGTAGTACCAGACAGAGCTCCTATAATTCACCCCTCCACTTT. Protein sequence: CASSTRQSSYNSPLHF. Full variable domain (missing parts from reference TRBV19 and TRBJ1-6): DGGITQSPKYLFRKEGQNVTLSCEQNLNHDAMYWYRQDPGQGLRLIYYSQIVNDFQKGDIAEGYSVSREKKESFPLTVTSAQKNPTAFYLCASSTRQSSYNSPLHFGNGTRLTVT.

The V call is TRBV9, the J call TRBJ2-1, with D perhaps matching TRBD2 (5 bases). Trimming removed 2 bases at V and 1 base at J, with 10 bases between. CDR3 size: 15 residues. Germline CDR1 and CDR2: SGDLS and YYNGEE. The CDR3 bases are TGTGCCAGCAGCGTTTCAGCGGATTCCTACAATGAGCAGTTCTTC. Protein sequence: CASSVSADSYNEQFF. The complete variable domain, with remaining parts taken from reference TRBV9 and TRBJ2-1, reads DSGVTQTPKHLITATGQRVTLRCSPRSGDLSVYWYQQSLDQGLQFLIQYYNGEERAKGNILERFSAQQFPDLHSELNLSSLELGDSALYFCASSVSADSYNEQFFGPGTRLTVL.

This chain links TRBV29-1 with TRBJ2-7; TRBD2 aligns across 8 bases. The germline V gene encodes CDR1 SQVTM and CDR2 ANQGSEA. The CDR3 length is 15 residues. Trimming removed 0 bases from V and 7 bases from J; junction bases left unmatched: 11. The CDR3 sequence: CSVEELLAGGTEQYF. CDR3 coding DNA: TGCAGCGTTGAAGAACTACTTGCGGGGGGTACGGAGCAGTACTTC.

The chain uses TRBV18 and TRBJ1-5; 10 nucleotides agree with TRBD1. After removal of 3 bases from V and 6 bases from J, the junction contained 5 bases not matched to a gene. Germline assignment: CDR1 KGHSH and CDR2 LQKENI. The CDR3 covers 15 residues. The CDR3 nucleotides read TGTGCCAGCTCACCCCGGACAGGGGGAGTTCAGCCCCAGCATTTT. This gives the protein CASSPRTGGVQPQHF.

The chain employs TRBV4-3 and TRBJ1-5; the D is unclear. CDR1 is LGHNA, CDR2 YSLEER, per germline. Trimming shortened V by 2 bases and J by 0 bases, and 8 bases separated the two germline ends. There are 15 residues in the CDR3. The CDR3 reads CASSQQLISNQPQHF. CDR3 nucleotide sequence: TGCGCCAGCAGCCAACAACTAATTAGCAATCAGCCCCAGCATTTT.

The gene calls are TRBV7-2 and TRBJ2-1; 7 nucleotides match TRBD1. The CDR3 runs to 16 residues. From germline, CDR1 is SGHTA and CDR2 FQGNSA. The trim removed 3 bases at V and 5 bases at J, leaving 10 bases unmatched. The CDR3 loop is CASSFLTGTDNNEQFF. The CDR3 nucleotides are TGTGCCAGCAGCTTTTTAACCGGGACAGATAACAATGAGCAGTTCTTC.

The V call is TRBV4-3, the J call TRBJ1-6, with D uncertain. CDR3 length equals 18 residues. Trimming left V 0 bases short and J 0 bases short, with 12 bases between. Germline CDR1 is LGHNA and CDR2 is YSLEER. The CDR3 nucleotides are TGCGCCAGCAGCCAAGATCGGCCGCGGAGCTCCTATAATTCACCCCTCCACTTT. This codes for CASSQDRPRSSYNSPLHF.

A word on this clone: This CDR3 is also generated by other DNA sequences in the sample. The V call is TRBV4-1, the J call TRBJ1-1; 7 bases are shared with TRBD1. Germline CDR1 MGHRA, CDR2 YSYEKL. The J segment lost 3 bases and the V segment lost 3 bases, leaving 7 bases of the junction unmatched. There are 15 residues in the CDR3. CDR3 nucleotides: TGCGCCAGCAGCCAGGAAGTTACAGGGGACACTGAAGCTTTCTTT. Residues: CASSQEVTGDTEAFF.